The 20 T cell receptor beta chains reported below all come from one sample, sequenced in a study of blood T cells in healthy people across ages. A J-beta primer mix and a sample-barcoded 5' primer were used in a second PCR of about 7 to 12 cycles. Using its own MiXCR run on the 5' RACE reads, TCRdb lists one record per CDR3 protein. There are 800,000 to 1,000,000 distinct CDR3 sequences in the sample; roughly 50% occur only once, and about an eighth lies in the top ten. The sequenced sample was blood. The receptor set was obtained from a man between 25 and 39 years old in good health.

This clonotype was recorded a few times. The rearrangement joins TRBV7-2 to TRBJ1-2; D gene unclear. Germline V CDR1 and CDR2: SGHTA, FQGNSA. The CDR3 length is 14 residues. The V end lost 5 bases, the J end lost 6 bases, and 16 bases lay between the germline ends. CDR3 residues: CASSDRLLTHGYTF. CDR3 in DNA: TGTGCCAGCAGCGACCGGTTACTAACTCATGGCTACACCTTC.

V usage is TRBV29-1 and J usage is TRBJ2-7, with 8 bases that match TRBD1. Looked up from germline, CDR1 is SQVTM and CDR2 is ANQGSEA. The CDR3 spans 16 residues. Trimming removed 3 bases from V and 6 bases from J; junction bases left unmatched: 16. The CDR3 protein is CSVELEAGGAIGEQYF. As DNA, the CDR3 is TGCAGCGTTGAGTTGGAGGCAGGGGGCGCGATAGGCGAGCAGTACTTC.

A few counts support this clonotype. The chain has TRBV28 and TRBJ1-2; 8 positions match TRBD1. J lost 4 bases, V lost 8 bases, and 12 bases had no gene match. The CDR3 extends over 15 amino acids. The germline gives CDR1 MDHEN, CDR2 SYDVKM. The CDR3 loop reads CASAFRGLLPYGYTF. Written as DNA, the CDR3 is TGTGCCAGCGCATTCAGGGGGCTACTTCCCTATGGCTACACCTTC.

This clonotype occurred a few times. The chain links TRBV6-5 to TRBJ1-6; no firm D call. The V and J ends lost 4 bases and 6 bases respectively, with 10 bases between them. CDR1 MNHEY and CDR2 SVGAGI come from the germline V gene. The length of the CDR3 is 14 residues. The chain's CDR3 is CASSLGRSNSPLHF. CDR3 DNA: TGTGCCAGCAGTTTAGGACGGAGTAATTCACCCCTCCACTTT.

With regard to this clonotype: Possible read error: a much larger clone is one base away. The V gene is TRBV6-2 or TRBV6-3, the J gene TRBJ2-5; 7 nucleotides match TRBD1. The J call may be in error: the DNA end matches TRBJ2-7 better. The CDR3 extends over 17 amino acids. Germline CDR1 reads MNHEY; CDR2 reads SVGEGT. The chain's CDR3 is CASALDRARIQGDEQYF. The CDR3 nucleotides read TGTGCCAGCGCATTAGACAGGGCACGGATTCAGGGCGACGAGCAGTACTTC.

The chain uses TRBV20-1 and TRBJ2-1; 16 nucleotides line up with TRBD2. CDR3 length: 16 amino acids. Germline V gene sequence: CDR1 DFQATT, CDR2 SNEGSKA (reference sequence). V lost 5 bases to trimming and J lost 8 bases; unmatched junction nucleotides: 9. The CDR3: CSAAPGTSGGAYEQFF. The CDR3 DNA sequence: TGCAGTGCTGCTCCCGGGACTAGCGGGGGGGCCTATGAGCAGTTCTTC.

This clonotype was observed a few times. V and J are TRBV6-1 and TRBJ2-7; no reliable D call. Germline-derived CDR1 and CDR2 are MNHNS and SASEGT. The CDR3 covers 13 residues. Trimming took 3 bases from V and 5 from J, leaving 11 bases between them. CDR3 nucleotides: TGTGCCAGCAGTGACAGGTCTTTAAACGAGCAGTACTTC. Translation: CASSDRSLNEQYF.

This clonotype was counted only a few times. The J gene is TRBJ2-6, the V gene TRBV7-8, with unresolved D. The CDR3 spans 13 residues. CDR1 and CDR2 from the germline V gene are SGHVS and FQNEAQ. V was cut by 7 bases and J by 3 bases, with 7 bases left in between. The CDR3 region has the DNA TGTGCCAGCAACCTCGGTGGGGCCAACGTCCTGACTTTC. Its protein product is CASNLGGANVLTF.

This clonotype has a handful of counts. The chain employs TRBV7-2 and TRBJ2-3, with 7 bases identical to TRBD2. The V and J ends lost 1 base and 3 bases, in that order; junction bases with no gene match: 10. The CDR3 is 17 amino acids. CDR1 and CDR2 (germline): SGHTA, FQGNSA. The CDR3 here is CASSLVSSGERTDTQYF. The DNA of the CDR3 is TGTGCCAGCAGCTTAGTAAGCAGCGGGGAAAGAACAGATACGCAGTATTTT.

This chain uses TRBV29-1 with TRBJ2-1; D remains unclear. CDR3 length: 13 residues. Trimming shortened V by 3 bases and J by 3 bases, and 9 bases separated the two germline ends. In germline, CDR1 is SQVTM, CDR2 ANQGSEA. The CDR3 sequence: CSVDEVDYNEQFF. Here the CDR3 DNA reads TGCAGCGTTGACGAGGTTGACTACAATGAGCAGTTCTTC.

For the CDR3, the DNA is TGTGCCAGCAGGGCCGAAGAGGACAATGAGCAGTTCTTC. Translated, it gives CASRAEEDNEQFF. The chain employs TRBV5-4 and TRBJ2-1; D gene ambiguous. The germline V gene has CDR1 SGHNT and CDR2 YYREEE (reference sequence). Trimming took off 5 bases at V and 5 bases at J, with 11 bases between the two ends. The CDR3 contains 13 residues. The full variable domain, completed using reference TRBV5-4 and TRBJ2-1, is ETGVTQSPTHLIKTRGQQVTLRCSSQSGHNTVSWYQQALGQGPQFIFQYYREEENGRGNFPPRFSGLQFPNYSSELNVNALELDDSALYLCASRAEEDNEQFFGPGTRLTVL.

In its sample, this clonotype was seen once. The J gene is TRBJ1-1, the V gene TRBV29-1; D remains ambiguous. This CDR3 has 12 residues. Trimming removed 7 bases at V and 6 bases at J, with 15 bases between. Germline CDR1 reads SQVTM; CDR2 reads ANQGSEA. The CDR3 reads CSAKSGLSEAFF. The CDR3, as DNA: TGCAGCGCTAAGAGTGGACTGTCTGAAGCTTTCTTT.

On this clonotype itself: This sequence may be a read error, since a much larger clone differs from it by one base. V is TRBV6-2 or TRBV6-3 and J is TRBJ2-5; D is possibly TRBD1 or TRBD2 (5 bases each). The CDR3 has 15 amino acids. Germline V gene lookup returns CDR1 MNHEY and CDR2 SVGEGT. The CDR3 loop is CASSQGLRFGETRYF. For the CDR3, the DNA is TGTGCCAGCAGTCAGGGTCTGAGGTTCGGGGAGACCCGGTACTTC.

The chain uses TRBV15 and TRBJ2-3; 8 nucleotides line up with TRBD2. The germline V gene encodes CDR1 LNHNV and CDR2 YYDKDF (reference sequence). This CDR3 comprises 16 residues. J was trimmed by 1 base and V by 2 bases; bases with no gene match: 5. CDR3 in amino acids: CATSRRASGRTDTQYF. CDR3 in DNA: TGTGCCACCAGCAGAAGGGCTAGCGGGCGCACAGATACGCAGTATTTT.

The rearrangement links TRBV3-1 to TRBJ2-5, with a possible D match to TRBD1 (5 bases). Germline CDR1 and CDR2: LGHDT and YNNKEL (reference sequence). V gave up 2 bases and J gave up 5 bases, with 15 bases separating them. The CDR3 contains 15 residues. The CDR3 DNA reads TGTGCCAGCAGCCAATCAGGGTTGAGTCGGGAGACCCAGTACTTC. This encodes CASSQSGLSRETQYF.

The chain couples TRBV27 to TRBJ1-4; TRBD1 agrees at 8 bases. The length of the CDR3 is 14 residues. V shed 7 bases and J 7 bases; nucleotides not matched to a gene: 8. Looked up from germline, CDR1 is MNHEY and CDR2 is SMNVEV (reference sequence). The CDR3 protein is CASMDREKGEKLFF. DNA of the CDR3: TGTGCCAGCATGGACAGGGAAAAGGGTGAAAAACTGTTTTTT.

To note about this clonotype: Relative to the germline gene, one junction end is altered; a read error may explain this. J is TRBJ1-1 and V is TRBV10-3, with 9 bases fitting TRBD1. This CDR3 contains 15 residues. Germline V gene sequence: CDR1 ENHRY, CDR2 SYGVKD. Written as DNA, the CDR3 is TGTGCCATCAGTGGGGGGGACAGGGCGAACACTGAAACTTTCTTT. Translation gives CAISGGDRANTETFF.

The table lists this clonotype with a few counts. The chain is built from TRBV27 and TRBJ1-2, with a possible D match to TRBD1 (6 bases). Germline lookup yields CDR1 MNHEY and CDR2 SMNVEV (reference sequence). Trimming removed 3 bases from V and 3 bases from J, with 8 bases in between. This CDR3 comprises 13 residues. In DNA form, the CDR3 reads TGTGCCAGCAGTTTCGGGGGCCACTATGGCTACACCTTC. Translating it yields CASSFGGHYGYTF.

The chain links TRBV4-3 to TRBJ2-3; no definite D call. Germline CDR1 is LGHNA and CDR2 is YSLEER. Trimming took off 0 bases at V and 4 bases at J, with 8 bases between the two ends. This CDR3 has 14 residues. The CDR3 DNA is TGCGCCAGCAGCCAAGATTCGGCCTCAGATACGCAGTATTTT. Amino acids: CASSQDSASDTQYF.

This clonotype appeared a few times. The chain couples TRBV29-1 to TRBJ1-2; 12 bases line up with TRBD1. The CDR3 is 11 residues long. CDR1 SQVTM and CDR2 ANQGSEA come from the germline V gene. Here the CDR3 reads CSAGTGGGYTF. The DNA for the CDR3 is TGCAGTGCTGGGACAGGGGGCGGCTACACCTTC.